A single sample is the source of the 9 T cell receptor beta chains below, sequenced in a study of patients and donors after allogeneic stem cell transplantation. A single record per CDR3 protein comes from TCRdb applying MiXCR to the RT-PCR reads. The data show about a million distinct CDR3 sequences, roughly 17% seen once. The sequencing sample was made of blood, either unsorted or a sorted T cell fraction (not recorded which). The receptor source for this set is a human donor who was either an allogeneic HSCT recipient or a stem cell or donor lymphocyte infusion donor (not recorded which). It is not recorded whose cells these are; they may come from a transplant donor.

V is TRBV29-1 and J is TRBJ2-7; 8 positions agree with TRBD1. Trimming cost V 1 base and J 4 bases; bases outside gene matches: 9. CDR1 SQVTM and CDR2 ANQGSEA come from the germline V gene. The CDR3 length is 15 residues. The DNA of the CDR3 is TGCAGCGTTGAAGTTCCCGGACAGGGAAGGTACGAGCAGTACTTC. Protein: CSVEVPGQGRYEQYF.

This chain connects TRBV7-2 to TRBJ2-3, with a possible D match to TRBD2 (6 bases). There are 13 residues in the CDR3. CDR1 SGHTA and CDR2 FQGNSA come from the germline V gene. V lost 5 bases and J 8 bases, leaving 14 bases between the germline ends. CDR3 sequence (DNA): TGTGCCAGCAGCCCGCTACCGGGGGTTACGCAGTATTTT. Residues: CASSPLPGVTQYF.

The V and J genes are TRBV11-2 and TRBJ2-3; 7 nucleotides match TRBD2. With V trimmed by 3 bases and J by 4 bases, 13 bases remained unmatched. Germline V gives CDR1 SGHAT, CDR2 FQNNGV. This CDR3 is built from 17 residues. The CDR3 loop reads CASSFEWAGAVSDTQYF. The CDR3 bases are TGTGCCAGCAGCTTTGAGTGGGCGGGAGCGGTGTCAGATACGCAGTATTTT.

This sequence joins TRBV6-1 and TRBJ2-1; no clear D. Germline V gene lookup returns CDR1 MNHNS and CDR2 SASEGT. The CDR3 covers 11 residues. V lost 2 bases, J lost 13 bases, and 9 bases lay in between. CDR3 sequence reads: CASSERYYQFF. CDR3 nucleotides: TGTGCCAGCAGTGAACGGTATTATCAGTTCTTC.

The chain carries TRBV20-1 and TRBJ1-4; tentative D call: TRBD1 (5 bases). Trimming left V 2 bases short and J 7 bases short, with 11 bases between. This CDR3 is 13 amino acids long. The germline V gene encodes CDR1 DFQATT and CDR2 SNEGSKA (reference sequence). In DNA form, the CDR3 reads TGCAGTGCTAGATGGGGCGCTGGTGAAAAACTGTTTTTT. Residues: CSARWGAGEKLFF.

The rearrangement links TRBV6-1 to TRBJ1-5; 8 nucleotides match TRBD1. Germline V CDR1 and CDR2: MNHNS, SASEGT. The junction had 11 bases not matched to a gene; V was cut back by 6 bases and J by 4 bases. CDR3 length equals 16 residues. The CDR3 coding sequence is TGTGCCAGCAGCCCCCTATCAGGGGGCGGGAATCAGCCCCAGCATTTT. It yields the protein CASSPLSGGGNQPQHF.

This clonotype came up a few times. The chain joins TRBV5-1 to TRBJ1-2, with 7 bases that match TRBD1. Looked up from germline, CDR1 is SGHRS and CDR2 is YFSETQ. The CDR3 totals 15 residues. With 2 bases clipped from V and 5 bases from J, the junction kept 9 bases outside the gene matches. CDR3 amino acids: CASSLPGQSGYGYTF. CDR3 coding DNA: TGCGCCAGCAGCTTACCGGGACAGTCGGGTTATGGCTACACCTTC.

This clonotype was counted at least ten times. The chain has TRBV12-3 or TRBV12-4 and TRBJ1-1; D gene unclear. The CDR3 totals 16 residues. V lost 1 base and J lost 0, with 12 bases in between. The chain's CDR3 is CASSLEGPLMNTEAFF. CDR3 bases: TGTGCCAGCAGTTTAGAGGGTCCCTTGATGAACACTGAAGCTTTCTTT.

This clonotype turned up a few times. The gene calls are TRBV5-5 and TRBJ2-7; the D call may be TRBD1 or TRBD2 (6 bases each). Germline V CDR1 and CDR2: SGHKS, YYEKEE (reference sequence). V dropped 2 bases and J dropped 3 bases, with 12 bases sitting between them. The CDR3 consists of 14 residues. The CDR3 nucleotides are TGTGCCAGCAGCTTTAGGGGGGATCACTACGAGCAGTACTTC. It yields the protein CASSFRGDHYEQYF.